This record covers a single TCR beta chain. In each subset, RNA was taken from duplicate vials, each of 150,000 sorted CD8+ T cells. The CDR3 is 15 residues long. CDR1 and CDR2 from the germline V gene are MNHEY and SMNVEV (reference sequence). The sample is drawn from a study of human CD8 memory T cell subsets. The TCR beta sequencing libraries came from UMI-labeled 5' RACE. TCRdb re-called the 5' RACE reads, yielding one record per CDR3 amino acid sequence without DNA. Its listing shows some 7,000 distinct CDR3 sequences. This sequence originates from a human donor in good health. This chain links TRBV27 with TRBJ2-3; absent DNA, TCRdb's TRBD1 call cannot be checked. Sequencing was performed on CD8+ T cells from PBMCs. CDR3 region: CASRWAGGIEDTQYF.